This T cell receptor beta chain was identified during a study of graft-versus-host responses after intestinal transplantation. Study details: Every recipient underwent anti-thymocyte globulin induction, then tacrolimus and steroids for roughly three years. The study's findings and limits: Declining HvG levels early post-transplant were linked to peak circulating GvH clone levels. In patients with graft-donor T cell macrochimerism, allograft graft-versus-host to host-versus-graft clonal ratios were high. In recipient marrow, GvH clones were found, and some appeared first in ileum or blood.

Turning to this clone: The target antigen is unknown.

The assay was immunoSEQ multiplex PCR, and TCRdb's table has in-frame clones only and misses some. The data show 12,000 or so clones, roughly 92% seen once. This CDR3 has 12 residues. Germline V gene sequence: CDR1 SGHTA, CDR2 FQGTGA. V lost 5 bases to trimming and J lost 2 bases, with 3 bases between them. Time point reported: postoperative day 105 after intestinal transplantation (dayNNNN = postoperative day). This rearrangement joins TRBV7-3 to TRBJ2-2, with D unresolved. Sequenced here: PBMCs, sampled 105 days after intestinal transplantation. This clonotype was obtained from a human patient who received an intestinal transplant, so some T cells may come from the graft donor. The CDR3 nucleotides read TGTGCCAGCAGCGATAACACCGGGGAGCTGTTTTTT. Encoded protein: CASSDNTGELFF. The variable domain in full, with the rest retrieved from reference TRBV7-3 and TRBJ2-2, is GAGVSQTPSNKVTEKGKYVELRCDPISGHTALYWYRQSLGQGPEFLIYFQGTGAADDSGLPNDRFFAVRPEGSVSTLKIQRTERGDSAVYLCASSDNTGELFFGEGSRLTVL.